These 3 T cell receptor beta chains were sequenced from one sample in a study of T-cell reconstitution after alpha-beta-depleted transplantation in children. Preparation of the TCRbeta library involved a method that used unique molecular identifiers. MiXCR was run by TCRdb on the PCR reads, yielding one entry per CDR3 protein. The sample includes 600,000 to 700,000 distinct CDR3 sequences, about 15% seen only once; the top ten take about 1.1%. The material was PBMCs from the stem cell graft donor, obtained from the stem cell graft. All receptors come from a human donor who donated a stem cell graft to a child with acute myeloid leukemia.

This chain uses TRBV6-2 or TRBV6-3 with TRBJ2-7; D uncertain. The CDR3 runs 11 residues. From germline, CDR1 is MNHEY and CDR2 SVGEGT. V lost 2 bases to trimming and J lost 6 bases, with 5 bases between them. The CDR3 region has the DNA TGTGCCAGCAGTTACATGGGCGAGCAGTACTTC. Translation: CASSYMGEQYF.

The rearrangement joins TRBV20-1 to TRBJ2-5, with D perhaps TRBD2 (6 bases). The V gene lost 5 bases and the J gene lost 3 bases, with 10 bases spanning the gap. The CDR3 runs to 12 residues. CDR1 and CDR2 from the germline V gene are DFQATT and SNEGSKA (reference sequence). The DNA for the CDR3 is TGCAGTGCTGGGACTCTTGAAGAGACCCAGTACTTC. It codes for CSAGTLEETQYF.

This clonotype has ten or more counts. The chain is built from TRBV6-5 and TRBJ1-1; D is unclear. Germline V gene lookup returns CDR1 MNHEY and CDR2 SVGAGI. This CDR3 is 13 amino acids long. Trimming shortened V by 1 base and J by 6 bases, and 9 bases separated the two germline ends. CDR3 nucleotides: TGTGCCAGCAGTTACTTGAGAGGTGCTGAAGCTTTCTTT. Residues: CASSYLRGAEAFF.